Included here is one TCR beta chain sequence, with context. This clonotype was counted ten times or more. Its target antigen remains unknown. No base quality information exists; no much larger clone differs at one position. Hyperthyroidism patients were newly diagnosed, had a disease duration of under 2 months, and were aged 18 to 65 years. Patients with uncontrolled infections, other autoimmune diseases, pregnancy or lactation were excluded. Diagnoses were established on the basis of clinical symptoms, serum thyroxine and TRAb, thyroid ultrasound, and orbital computed tomography. Blood from progressor patients was drawn when they were first diagnosed with hyperthyroidism, before any ophthalmopathy symptoms appeared. PBMCs were separated from 8 to 10 ml of fresh peripheral blood using Ficoll-Paque density gradient centrifugation. Progressor patients were initially diagnosed with Graves' hyperthyroidism and developed ophthalmopathy during follow-up. Total RNA was extracted using Trizol reagent, and RNA quality was assessed on an Agilent 2100 Bioanalyzer.

The sample originates from a study of T cells in Graves' hyperthyroidism and ophthalmopathy (dated by TCRdb to the late 2010s). For the study in its entirety: Peripheral blood was collected at initial diagnosis, before any treatment. According to the paper, TCR Vbeta CDR3 sequencing was carried out on 120 to 150 peripheral blood samples, which came from fewer than 50 ophthalmopathy, roughly 75 hyperthyroidism and 17 progressor patients. A discovery cohort of roughly 100 patients, 43 with Graves' ophthalmopathy and 57 with stable Graves' hyperthyroidism, was used to find distinguishing TCR V-J signatures. Thyroid tissue and blood T-cell repertoires from about six Graves' hyperthyroidism patients were also compared in the study. Prospective prediction of ophthalmopathy was tested in an independent validation cohort of 18 hyperthyroidism patients and 17 patients who later progressed to ophthalmopathy. The 90 to 100 discovery patients were randomly split 7:3 into training and test sets. After sampling, hyperthyroidism patients received methimazole starting at 30 mg daily, and ophthalmopathy patients received high-dose intravenous methylprednisolone.

The research as a whole found: Blood samples also contained most of the expanded thyroid clonotypes (frequency above 0.001), which suggests that blood repertoires may reflect thyroid immune responses. In validation, the model predicted progression to ophthalmopathy with around 71% sensitivity and 72% to 85% specificity, a median of 6.5 months before onset. No statistical method was used to set the sample size in advance, and investigators knew the group allocation. A model built on a 13 V-J signature distinguished ophthalmopathy from stable hyperthyroidism, reaching around 90% sensitivity and around 81% specificity in cross-validation and 80%/75% in testing.

The TCR beta CDR3 regions were amplified from the RNA transcripts. The TCR CDR3 was subjected to a first round of RT-PCR using the HTBI primer set and the Qiagen OneStep RT-PCR kit. Libraries were constructed in a second round of multiplex PCR, after which size selection and purification were carried out. Libraries were sequenced paired-end with 100 bp reads on an Illumina HiSeq2000. Turning to the authors' computational methods: Raw data were processed with SOAPnuke, discarding reads with adapters, uncalled bases, mean Phred below 15, or no exact constant-primer or identifier match. High-quality paired reads were merged using COPE v1.2.5, and each unique nucleotide sequence was defined as a clonotype. MiTCR v1.1 was used to align clonotypes to the IMGT TRBV, TRBD and TRBJ reference segments. Only V-J combinations with frequency above 0.0001, covering about 99% of repertoires, were analysed. The TCS score was defined as the ratio of F50 (clonal expansion) to E x V (chaos), calculated using BLOSUM62-based TCRdist between CDR3 peptides within each V-J. Welch's t-statistics and random forest reduced 450 to 600 V-J features to 13, which were used in a naive Bayes classifier (R e1071). TCRdb ran its own pipeline on the public reads, namely fastp trimming at Q25 and MiXCR clone calling, and kept in-frame beta chains. Rows are unified per CDR3 protein, each entry keeping the most common DNA and genes. The V and J calls reflect TCRdb's pipeline rather than the authors' work. In this sample the table shows 33,000 or so distinct CDR3 sequences, around 48% of which occur a single time. Clones ranked in the top ten supply approximately 6.2% of the sample.

From cysteine to phenylalanine, the CDR3 is 14 amino acids long. Solely the CDR3 DNA is kept, with 42 bases framed from the first base. Trimming costs V 3 bases and J 3 bases, and their ends lie 9 bases apart. Based on the germline V gene (reference sequence), the CDR1 and CDR2 sequences are DFQATT and SNEGSKA. This clonotype originated in a woman in her fifties or sixties with Graves' hyperthyroidism that later progressed to Graves' ophthalmopathy. Sequenced material: blood. Recombination joined TRBV20-1 with TRBJ2-6, with an unclear D gene assignment. The CDR3 in this case is CSARKGSGANVLTF. The DNA sequence is TGCAGTGCTAGGAAGGGTAGTGGGGCCAACGTCCTGACTTTC.